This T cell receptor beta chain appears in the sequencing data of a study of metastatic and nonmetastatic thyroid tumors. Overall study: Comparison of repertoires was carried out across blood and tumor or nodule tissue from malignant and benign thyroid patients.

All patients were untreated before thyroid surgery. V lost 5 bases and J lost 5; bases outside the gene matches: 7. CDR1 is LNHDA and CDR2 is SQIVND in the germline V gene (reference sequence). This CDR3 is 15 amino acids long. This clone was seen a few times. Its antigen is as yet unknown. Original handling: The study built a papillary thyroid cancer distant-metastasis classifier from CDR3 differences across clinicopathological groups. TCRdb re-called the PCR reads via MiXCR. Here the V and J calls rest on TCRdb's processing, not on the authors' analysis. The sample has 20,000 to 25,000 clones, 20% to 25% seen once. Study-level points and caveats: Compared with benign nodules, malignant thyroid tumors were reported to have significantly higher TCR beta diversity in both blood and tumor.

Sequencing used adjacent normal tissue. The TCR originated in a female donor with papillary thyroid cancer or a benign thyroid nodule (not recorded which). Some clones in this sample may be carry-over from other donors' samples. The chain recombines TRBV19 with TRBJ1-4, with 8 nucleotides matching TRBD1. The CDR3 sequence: CASSSSTGANEKLFF. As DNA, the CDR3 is TGTGCCAGTAGTTCCTCGACAGGGGCCAATGAAAAACTGTTTTTT.